This T cell receptor (beta chain) derives from a study of T cell responses to AZD1222 COVID-19 vaccine (dated by TCRdb to about 2021). For the study in its entirety: AZD1222 recipients whose second dose came at about 4 weeks and those whose second dose came at about 12 weeks were combined into one group, since spike-specific TCR depth and breadth did not differ between the two schedules. A total of about 250 trial participants underwent TCR sequencing, of whom under 220 had received two doses of AZD1222 and 26 had received two doses of the MenACWY control vaccine. Trial participants were enrolled by age into subgroups of 18-55, 56-69 and 70-plus years, and around 150, 28 and 57 TCR-sequenced participants, respectively, were included in these subgroups. The paper as a whole reports these results and caveats: Conclusions about previously exposed vaccinees are limited, since just a handful of AZD1222 recipients were seropositive for SARS-CoV-2 at baseline. Reportedly, close to half of the unique spike-specific TCRs recognized epitopes lying outside the regions that are mutated in the B.1.351 and B.1.1.7 variants. After two AZD1222 doses, spike-specific TCR breadth and depth were significantly higher than at day 0 and than in MenACWY recipients. No day 14 peak-response samples were available, so repertoires were characterized only after the peak T cell response. The vaccine-associated CD4 TCRs covered the entire spike protein, and the dominant responses fell in regions 160-218 and 743-854. Participants were mostly white British, with more females than males. The authors suggested clonal diversity may have been underestimated. In the small 56-69-year group, the increase in depth fell short of significance, most likely because of low power.

The CDR3 numbers 15 residues from cysteine through phenylalanine. The retained sequence is limited to the CDR3, 45 bases, with the frame set at the first base. V is reduced by 1 base and J by 0 bases, leaving a spacing of 8 bases between them. CDR1 LGHDT and CDR2 YNNKEL are derived from the germline V gene (reference sequence). Turning to this clone: The target of this receptor is not known. No base qualities exist here, and no much larger clone lies one base off it.

Per the publication, the time point label means: baseline before first vaccination. Samples from vaccinated people were obtained from the UK trials COV001 and COV002, which included a single-blind randomized controlled phase 2/3 trial of AZD1222 (ChAdOx1 nCoV-19) in healthy adults. For TCRbeta chain sequencing, PBMC samples from trial participants were taken at day 0 and at day 28 after the second dose. The CDR3 regions of human TCRbeta chains were analyzed by immunosequencing. The study's own analysis went as follows. TCRs in the repertoires were compared against a reference library of SARS-CoV-2-specific TCRs that had been generated with the MIRA antigen-specificity platform. Breadth meant the fraction of unique TCRs that were SARS-CoV-2-associated, whereas depth meant the fraction of total T cells that were SARS-CoV-2-associated. Each spike-specific TCR was assigned to its reactive spike region and to a CD4 or CD8 class using the MIRA data. Log10-transformed breadth and depth values were compared by one-way ANOVA with Sidak's multiple comparisons tests. TCRdb's version of the immuneACCESS table is confined to in-frame rearrangements and falls short of the full clone set. An unresolved V gene accounts for under half of the shortfall where checked; the remainder is of unknown origin. That table gives V, J and clone size, and the DNA gave D and trimming. A total of 120,000 or so clones appear in this sample, around 92% of them only once. The top ten clones comprise approximately 1% of the sample.

The sequence was collected from an adult in good health. The sequence joins TRBV3-1 (or the pseudogene TRBV3-2) to TRBJ2-3, with the D segment identity uncertain. Material: peripheral blood, obtained on day 0 of AZD1222 vaccination. CDR3 protein: CASSQARMSTDTQYF. The DNA sequence follows: TGTGCCAGCAGCCAAGCCCGAATGAGCACAGATACGCAGTATTTT.